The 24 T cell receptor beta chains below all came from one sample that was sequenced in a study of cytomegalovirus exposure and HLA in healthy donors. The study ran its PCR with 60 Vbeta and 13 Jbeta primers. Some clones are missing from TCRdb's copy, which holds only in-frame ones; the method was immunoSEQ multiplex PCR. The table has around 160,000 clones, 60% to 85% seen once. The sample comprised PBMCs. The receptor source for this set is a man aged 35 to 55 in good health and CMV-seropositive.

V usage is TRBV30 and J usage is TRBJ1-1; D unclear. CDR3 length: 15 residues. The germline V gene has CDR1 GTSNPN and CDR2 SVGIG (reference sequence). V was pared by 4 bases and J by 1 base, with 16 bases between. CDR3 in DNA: TGTGCCTGGACGAGAACCACGGTTGGGAACACTGAAGCTTTCTTT. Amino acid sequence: CAWTRTTVGNTEAFF.

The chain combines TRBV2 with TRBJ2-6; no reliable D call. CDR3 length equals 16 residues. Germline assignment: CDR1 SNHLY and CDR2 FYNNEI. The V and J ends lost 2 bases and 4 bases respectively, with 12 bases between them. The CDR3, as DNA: TGTGCCAGCAGTGAACTAGTTGGTCTCGGGGCCAACGTCCTGACTTTC. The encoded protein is CASSELVGLGANVLTF.

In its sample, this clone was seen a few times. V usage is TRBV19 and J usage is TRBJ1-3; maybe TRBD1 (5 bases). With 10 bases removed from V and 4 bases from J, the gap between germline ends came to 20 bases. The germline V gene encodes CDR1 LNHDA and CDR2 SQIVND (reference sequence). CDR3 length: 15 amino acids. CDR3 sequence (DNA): TGTGCCACCTCCCGAGGGACTGAGTTCGGAAACACCATATATTTT. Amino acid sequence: CATSRGTEFGNTIYF.

The CDR3 DNA reads TGTGCCAGCAGTCAGGGATTTGGAAACACCATATATTTT. This sequence encodes CASSQGFGNTIYF. The chain joins TRBV7-2 to TRBJ1-3; possible D gene TRBD1, 5 bases. The V end lost 6 bases, the J end lost 3 bases, and 9 bases lay between the germline ends. The CDR3 extends over 13 amino acids. The germline V gene encodes CDR1 SGHTA and CDR2 FQGNSA.

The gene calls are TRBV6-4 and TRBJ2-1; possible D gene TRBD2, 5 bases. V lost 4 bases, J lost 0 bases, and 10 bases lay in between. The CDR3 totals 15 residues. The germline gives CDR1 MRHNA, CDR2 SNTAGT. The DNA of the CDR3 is TGTGCCAGCAGTGTCGGGGTAAGCTCCTACAATGAGCAGTTCTTC. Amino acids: CASSVGVSSYNEQFF.

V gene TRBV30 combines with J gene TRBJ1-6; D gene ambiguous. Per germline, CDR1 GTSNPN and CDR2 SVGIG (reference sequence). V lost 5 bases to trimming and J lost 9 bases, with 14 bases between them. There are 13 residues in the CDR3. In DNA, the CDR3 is TGTGCCTGGGACCGGCCGGGAGGTTCACCCCTCCACTTT. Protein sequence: CAWDRPGGSPLHF. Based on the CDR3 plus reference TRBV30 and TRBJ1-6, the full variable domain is SQTIHQWPATLVQPVGSPLSLECTVEGTSNPNLYWYRQAAGRGLQLLFYSVGIGQISSEVPQNLSASRPQDRQFILSSKKLLLSDSGFYLCAWDRPGGSPLHFGNGTRLTVT.

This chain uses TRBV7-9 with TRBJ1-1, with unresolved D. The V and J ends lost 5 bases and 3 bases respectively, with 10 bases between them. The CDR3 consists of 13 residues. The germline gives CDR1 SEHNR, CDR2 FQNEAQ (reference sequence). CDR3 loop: CASSPPRDTEAFF. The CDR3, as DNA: TGTGCCAGCAGCCCCCCCCGGGACACTGAAGCTTTCTTT.

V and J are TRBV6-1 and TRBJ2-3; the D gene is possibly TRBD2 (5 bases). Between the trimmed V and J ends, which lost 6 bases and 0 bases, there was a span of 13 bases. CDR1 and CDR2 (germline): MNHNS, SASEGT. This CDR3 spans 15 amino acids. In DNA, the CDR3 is TGTGCCAGCAGAGTTTCGGGGAAAAGCACAGATACGCAGTATTTT. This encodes CASRVSGKSTDTQYF.

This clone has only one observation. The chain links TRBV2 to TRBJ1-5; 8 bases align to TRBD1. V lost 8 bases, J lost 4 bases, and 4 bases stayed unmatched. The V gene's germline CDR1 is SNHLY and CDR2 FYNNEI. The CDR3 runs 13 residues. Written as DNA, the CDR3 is TGTGCCAGCGCGGACAGGGAAAATCAGCCCCAGCATTTT. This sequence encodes CASADRENQPQHF.

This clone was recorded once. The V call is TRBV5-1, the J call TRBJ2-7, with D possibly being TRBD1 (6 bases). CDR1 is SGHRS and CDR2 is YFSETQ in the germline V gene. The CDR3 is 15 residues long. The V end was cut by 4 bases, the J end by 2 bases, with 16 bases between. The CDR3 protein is CASSGQLGITYEQYF. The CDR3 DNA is TGCGCCAGCAGCGGACAGCTCGGGATAACCTACGAGCAGTACTTC.

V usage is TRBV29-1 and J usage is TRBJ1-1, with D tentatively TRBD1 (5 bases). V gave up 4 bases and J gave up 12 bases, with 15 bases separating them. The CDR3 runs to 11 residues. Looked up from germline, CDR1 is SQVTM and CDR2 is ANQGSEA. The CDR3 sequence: CSVAGSGHTFF. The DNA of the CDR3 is TGCAGCGTTGCGGGCTCAGGGCATACTTTCTTT. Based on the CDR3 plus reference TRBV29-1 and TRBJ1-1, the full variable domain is SAVISQKPSRDICQRGTSLTIQCQVDSQVTMMFWYRQQPGQSLTLIATANQGSEATYESGFVIDKFPISRPNLTFSTLTVSNMSPEDSSIYLCSVAGSGHTFFGQGTRLTVV.

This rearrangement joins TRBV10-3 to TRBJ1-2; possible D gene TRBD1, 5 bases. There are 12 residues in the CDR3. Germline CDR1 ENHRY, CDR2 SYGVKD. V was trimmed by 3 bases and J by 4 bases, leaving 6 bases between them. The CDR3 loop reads CAISDDSYGYTF. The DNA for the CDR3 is TGTGCCATCAGTGACGACAGCTATGGCTACACCTTC.

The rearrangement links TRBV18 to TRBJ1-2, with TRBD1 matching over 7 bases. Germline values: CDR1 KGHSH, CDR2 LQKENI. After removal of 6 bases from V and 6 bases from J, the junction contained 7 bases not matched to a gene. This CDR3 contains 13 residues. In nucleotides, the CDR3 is TGTGCCAGCTCCCCCGGAGACAGGGATGGCTACACCTTC. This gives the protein CASSPGDRDGYTF.

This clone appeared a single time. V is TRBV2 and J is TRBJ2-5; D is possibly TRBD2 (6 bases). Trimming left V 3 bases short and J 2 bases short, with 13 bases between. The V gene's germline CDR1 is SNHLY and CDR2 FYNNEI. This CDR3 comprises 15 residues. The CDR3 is CASSESLAGQETQYF. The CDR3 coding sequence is TGTGCCAGCAGTGAGAGTCTGGCGGGACAAGAGACCCAGTACTTC.

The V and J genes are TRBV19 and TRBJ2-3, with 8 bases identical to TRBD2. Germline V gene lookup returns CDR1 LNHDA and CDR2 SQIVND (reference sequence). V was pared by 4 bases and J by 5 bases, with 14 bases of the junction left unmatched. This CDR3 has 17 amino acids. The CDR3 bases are TGTGCCAGTAGTACCAAATCTCTCCGGGAGGGCGTAGATACGCAGTATTTT. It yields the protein CASSTKSLREGVDTQYF.

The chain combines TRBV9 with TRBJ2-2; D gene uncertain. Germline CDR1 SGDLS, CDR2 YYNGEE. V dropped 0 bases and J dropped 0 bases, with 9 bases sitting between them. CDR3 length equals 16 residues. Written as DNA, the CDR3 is TGTGCCAGCAGCGTAGTCACACCTTCGAACACCGGGGAGCTGTTTTTT. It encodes CASSVVTPSNTGELFF.

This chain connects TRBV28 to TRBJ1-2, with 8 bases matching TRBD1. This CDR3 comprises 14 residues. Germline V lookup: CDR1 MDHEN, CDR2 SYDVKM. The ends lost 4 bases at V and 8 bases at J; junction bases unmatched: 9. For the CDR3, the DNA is TGTGCCAGCAGTTCGGACAGGGCGAGTCAGGGCTACACCTTC. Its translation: CASSSDRASQGYTF.

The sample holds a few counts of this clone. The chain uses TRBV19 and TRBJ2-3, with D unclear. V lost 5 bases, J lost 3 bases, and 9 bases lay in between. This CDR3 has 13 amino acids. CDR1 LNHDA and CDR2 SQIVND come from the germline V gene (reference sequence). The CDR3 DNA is TGTGCCAGTAGTCGCGCGAATACAGATACGCAGTATTTT. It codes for CASSRANTDTQYF.

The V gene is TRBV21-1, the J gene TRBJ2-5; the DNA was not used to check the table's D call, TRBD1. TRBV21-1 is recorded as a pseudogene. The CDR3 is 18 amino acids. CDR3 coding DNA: TGTGCCAGCAGCAAACGGAGAGGGACAGGGGGCGCCGGAGAGACCCAGTACTTC. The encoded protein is CASSKRRGTGGAGETQYF.

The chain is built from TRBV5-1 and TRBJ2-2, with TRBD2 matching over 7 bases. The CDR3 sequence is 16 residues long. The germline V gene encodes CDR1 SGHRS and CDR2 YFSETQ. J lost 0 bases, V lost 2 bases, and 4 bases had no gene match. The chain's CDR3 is CASSFWGGSNTGELFF. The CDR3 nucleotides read TGCGCCAGCAGCTTCTGGGGGGGATCGAACACCGGGGAGCTGTTTTTT.

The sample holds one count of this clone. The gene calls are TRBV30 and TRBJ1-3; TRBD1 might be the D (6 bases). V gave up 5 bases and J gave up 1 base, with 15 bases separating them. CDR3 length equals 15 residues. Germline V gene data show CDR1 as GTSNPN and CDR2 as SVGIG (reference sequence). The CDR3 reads CAWARKDRSGNTIYF. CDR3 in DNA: TGTGCCTGGGCTAGGAAGGACAGATCTGGAAACACCATATATTTT.

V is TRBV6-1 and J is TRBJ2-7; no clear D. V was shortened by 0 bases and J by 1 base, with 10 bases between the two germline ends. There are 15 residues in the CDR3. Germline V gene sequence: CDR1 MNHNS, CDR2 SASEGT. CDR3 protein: CASSEAWRQSYEQYF. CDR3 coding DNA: TGTGCCAGCAGTGAAGCCTGGCGGCAGTCCTACGAGCAGTACTTC.

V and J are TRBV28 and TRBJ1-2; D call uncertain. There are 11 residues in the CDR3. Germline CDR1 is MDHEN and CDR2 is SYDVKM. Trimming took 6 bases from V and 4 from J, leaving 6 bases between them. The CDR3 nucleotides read TGTGCCAGCAGGGCAAGCTATGGCTACACCTTC. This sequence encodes CASRASYGYTF.

CDR3 sequence (DNA): TGTGCCAGCAGCCCCGGAGGACTAGCGGGAGGCCCGGGGAACAATGAGCAGTTCTTC. Its translation is CASSPGGLAGGPGNNEQFF. This rearrangement joins TRBV7-9 to TRBJ2-1; 14 nucleotides agree with TRBD2. Germline trimming cut 5 bases from V and 5 bases from J; bases unmatched to any gene: 14. From germline, CDR1 is SEHNR and CDR2 FQNEAQ (reference sequence). This CDR3 contains 19 residues.